These 10 T cell receptor beta chains originate from one sample sequenced in a study of T cell repertoires in cytomegalovirus infection. TCRdb processed the reads anew with MiXCR; each CDR3 protein has one entry. The sample carries about 260,000 distinct CDR3 sequences, less than 9.5% recorded once. Source material: PBMCs. The receptor source for this set is a human donor in good health (CMV status not recorded). Some clones in this sample may be carry-over from other donors' samples.

The CDR3 DNA reads as TGTGCCGGGGGGGCAGGGGGCGCGGATGAGCAGTTCTTC. Protein product: CAGGAGGADEQFF. The rearrangement links TRBV12-3 or TRBV12-4 to TRBJ2-1; D perhaps matches TRBD1 (8 bases). There are 13 residues in the CDR3. Trimming took off 11 bases at V and 8 bases at J, with 19 bases between the two ends.

The chain combines TRBV7-9 with TRBJ1-1; D not resolved. The V and J ends lost 4 bases and 7 bases respectively, with 7 bases between them. CDR3 length: 11 residues. The germline V gene encodes CDR1 SEHNR and CDR2 FQNEAQ (reference sequence). CDR3 loop: CASSSEVEAFF. The CDR3 nucleotides read TGTGCCAGCAGCTCGGAGGTTGAAGCTTTCTTT.

The CDR3 bases are TGTGCCAGCAGCTCCCAAGTTCGGGGTGGGGGGCAGCCCCAGCATTTT. This encodes CASSSQVRGGGQPQHF. The J gene is TRBJ1-5, the V gene TRBV7-2, with D perhaps matching TRBD1 (5 bases). Trimming stripped 4 bases from V and 7 bases from J, with 20 bases between. The CDR3 contains 16 residues. Germline V gene lookup returns CDR1 SGHTA and CDR2 FQGNSA.

The CDR3 here is CASSQGGGTLRRTQYF. The CDR3 DNA reads TGTGCCAGCAGCCAGGGGGGCGGGACCCTAAGGAGAACCCAGTACTTC. This chain links TRBV7-2 with TRBJ2-5; possible D gene TRBD1, 7 bases. Germline V gene lookup returns CDR1 SGHTA and CDR2 FQGNSA. The CDR3 spans 16 residues. The V end lost 5 bases, the J end lost 8 bases, and 24 bases lay between the germline ends.

The chain uses TRBV6-2 or TRBV6-3 and TRBJ2-5, with 9 bases lining up with TRBD2. The CDR3 sequence is 16 residues long. V shed 5 bases, J shed 4 bases, and the junction held 11 bases outside the gene matches. CDR1 MNHEY and CDR2 SVGEGT come from the germline V gene. CDR3 DNA: TGTGCCAGCAGTCAGAATAGCGGGAGAGGAGCAGAGACCCAGTACTTC. This sequence encodes CASSQNSGRGAETQYF.

This clonotype has at least ten counts. This chain joins TRBV20-1 and TRBJ2-1; D is perhaps TRBD1 or TRBD2 (5 bases each). The CDR3 extends over 15 amino acids. Looked up from germline, CDR1 is DFQATT and CDR2 is SNEGSKA (reference sequence). Trimming cost V 6 bases and J 1 base, with 16 bases left between them. The CDR3 DNA reads as TGCAGTGCCGGGGACGGGTTAGAGTCCTACAATGAGCAGTTCTTC. Residues: CSAGDGLESYNEQFF.

The chain employs TRBV6-2 or TRBV6-3 and TRBJ2-7; possibly TRBD1 for D (5 bases). The CDR3 is 13 amino acids. V was shortened by 7 bases and J by 7 bases, with 17 bases between the two germline ends. Germline V CDR1 and CDR2: MNHEY, SVGEGT. The CDR3 DNA follows: TGTGCCAGCATTCGGCAGGGAAATAGAGAGCAGTACTTC. Translation gives CASIRQGNREQYF.

This clonotype was found many times. V is TRBV7-3 and J is TRBJ2-2; 15 bases map to TRBD2. V was clipped by 3 bases and J by 7 bases; unmatched bases: 6. CDR1 and CDR2 (germline): SGHTA, FQGTGA. CDR3 length: 17 residues. CDR3 loop: CASSLSPGLAGGGELFF. The CDR3, as DNA: TGTGCCAGCAGCTTGTCACCGGGACTAGCGGGAGGCGGGGAGCTGTTTTTT.

This clonotype was picked up many times. The chain links TRBV7-2 to TRBJ2-5; the D gene could be TRBD1 or TRBD2 (5 bases each). CDR3 length: 15 amino acids. CDR1 and CDR2 from the germline V gene are SGHTA and FQGNSA. The ends were cut back, 7 bases at V and 7 bases at J, with 22 bases in the middle. This chain's CDR3 is CASTPEGNPGVTQYF. CDR3 DNA sequence: TGTGCCAGCACCCCAGAGGGGAACCCAGGAGTGACCCAGTACTTC.

This clonotype was seen ten or more times. This sequence joins TRBV29-1 and TRBJ2-7; D remains unclear. Germline lookup yields CDR1 SQVTM and CDR2 ANQGSEA. The V gene lost 3 bases and the J gene lost 8 bases, with 11 bases spanning the gap. This CDR3 comprises 11 residues. The CDR3 DNA is TGCAGCGTTGAGACGGCTCGGAAGCAGTACTTC. It encodes CSVETARKQYF.